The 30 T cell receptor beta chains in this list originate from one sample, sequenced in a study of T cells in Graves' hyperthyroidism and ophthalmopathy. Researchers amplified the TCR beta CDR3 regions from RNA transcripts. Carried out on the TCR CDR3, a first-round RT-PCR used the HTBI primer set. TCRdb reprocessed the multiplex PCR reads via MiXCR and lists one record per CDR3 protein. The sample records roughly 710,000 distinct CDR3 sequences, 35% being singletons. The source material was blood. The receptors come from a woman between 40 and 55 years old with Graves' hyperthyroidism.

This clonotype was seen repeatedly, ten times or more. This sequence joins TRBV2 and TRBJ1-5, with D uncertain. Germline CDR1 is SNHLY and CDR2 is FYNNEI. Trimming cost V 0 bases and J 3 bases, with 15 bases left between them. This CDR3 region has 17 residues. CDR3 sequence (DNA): TGTGCCAGCAGTGAAGCGCTAATGGGAGGGTACAATCAGCCCCAGCATTTT. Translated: CASSEALMGGYNQPQHF.

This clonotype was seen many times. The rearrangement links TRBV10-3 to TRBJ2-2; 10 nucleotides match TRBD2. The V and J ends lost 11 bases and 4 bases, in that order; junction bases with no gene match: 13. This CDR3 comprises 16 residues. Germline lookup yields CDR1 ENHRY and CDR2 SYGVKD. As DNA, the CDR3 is TGTGCCGGAGGGACTAGCGCCATAGGGGGCACCGGGGAGCTGTTTTTT. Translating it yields CAGGTSAIGGTGELFF.

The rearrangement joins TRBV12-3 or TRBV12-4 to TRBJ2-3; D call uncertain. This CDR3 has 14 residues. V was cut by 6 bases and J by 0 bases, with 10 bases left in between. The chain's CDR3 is CASSQVSSTDTQYF. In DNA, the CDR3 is TGTGCCAGCAGCCAGGTGTCTAGCACAGATACGCAGTATTTT.

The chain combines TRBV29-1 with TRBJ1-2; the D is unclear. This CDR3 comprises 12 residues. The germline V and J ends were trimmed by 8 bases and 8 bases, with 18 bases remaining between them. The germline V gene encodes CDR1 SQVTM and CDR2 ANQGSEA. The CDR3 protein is CSIRPGSTGYTF. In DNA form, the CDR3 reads TGCAGCATTCGACCCGGGAGCACCGGCTACACCTTC.

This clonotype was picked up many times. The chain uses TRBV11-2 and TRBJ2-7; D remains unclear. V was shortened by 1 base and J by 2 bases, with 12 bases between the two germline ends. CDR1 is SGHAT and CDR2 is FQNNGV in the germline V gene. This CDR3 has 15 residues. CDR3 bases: TGTGCCAGCAGCTTAGGGTACCACAGTGCCTACGAGCAGTACTTC. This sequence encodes CASSLGYHSAYEQYF.

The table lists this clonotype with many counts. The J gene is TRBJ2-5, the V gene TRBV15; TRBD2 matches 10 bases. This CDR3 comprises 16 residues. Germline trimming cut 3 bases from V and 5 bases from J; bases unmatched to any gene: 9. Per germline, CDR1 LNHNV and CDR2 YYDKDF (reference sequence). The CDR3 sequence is CATSSRSGGAPETQYF. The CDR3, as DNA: TGTGCCACCAGCAGCAGAAGCGGGGGGGCACCGGAGACCCAGTACTTC.

The CDR3 DNA is TGTGCCAGCAGCCCGACAGGGGGAGGTGAAAAACTGTTTTTT. As protein: CASSPTGGGEKLFF. The chain uses TRBV7-3 and TRBJ1-4; 9 nucleotides agree with TRBD1. The CDR3 has 14 residues. The V gene end was trimmed by 5 bases and the J gene end by 7 bases; junction bases not matched to a gene: 5. Germline CDR1 and CDR2: SGHTA and FQGTGA.

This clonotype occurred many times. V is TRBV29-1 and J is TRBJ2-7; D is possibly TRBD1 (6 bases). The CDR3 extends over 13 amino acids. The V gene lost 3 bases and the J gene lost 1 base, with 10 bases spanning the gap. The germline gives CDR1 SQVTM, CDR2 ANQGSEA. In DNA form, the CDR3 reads TGCAGCGTTGATGGGCAGGGGTCCTACGAGCAGTACTTC. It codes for CSVDGQGSYEQYF.

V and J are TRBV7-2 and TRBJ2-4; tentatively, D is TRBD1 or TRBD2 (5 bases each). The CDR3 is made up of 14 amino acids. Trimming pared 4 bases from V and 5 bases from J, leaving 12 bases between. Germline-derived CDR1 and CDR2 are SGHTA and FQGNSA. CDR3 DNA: TGTGCCAGCAGCTATCCCGGGACCCAAAACATTCAGTACTTC. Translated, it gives CASSYPGTQNIQYF.

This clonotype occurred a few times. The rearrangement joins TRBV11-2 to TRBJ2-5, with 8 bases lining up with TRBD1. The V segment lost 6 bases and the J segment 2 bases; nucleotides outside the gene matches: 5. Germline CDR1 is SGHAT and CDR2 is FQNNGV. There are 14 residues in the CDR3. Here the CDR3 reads CASRGRGRQETQYF. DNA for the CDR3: TGTGCCAGCAGAGGCAGGGGGCGTCAAGAGACCCAGTACTTC.

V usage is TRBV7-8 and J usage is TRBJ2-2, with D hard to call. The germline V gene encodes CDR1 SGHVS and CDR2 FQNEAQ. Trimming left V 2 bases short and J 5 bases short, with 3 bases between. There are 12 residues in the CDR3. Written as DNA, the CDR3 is TGTGCCAGCAGCTTAAAAACCGGGGAGCTGTTTTTT. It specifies CASSLKTGELFF.

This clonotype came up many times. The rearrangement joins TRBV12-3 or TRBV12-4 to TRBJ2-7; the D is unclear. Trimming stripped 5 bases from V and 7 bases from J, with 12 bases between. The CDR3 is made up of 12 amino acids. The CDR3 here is CASSNGPGEQYF. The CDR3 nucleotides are TGTGCCAGCAGTAATGGGCCTGGGGAGCAGTACTTC.

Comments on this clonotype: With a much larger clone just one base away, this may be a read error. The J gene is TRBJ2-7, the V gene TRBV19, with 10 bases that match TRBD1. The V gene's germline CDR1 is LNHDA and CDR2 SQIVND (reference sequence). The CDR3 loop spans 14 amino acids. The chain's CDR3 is CASSLNPTGGEQCF. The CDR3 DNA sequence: TGTGCCAGTAGTTTAAACCCGACAGGGGGCGAGCAGTGCTTC.

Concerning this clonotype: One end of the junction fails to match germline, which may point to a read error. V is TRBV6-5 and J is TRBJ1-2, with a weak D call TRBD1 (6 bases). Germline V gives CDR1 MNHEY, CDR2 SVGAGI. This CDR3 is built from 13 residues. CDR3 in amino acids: CTSSYWAGDGYTF. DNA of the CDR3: TGTACCAGCAGTTACTGGGCAGGGGACGGCTACACCTTC.

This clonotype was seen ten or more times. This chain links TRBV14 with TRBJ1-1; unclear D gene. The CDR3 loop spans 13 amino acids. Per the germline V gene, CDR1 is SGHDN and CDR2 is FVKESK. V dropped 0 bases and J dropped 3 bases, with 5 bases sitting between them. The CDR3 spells CASSQELDTEAFF. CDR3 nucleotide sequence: TGTGCCAGCAGCCAAGAACTAGACACTGAAGCTTTCTTT.

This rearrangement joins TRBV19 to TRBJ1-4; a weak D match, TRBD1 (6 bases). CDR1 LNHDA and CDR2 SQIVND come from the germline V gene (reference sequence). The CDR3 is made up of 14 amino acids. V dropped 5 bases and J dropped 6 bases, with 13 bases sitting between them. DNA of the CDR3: TGTGCCAGTAGTTTCGGACAGCCCTATGAAAAACTGTTTTTT. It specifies CASSFGQPYEKLFF.

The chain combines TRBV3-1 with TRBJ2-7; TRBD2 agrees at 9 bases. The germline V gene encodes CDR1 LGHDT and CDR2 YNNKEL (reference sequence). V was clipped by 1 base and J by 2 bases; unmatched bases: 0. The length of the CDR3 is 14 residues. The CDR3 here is CASSQGTSAYEQYF. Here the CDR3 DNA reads TGTGCCAGCAGCCAAGGGACTAGCGCCTACGAGCAGTACTTC.

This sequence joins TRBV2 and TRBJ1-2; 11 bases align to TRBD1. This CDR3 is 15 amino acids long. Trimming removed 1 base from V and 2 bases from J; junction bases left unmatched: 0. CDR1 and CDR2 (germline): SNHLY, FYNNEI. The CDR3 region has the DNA TGTGCCAGCAGTGAAGGGACAGGGGGCAACTATGGCTACACCTTC. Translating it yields CASSEGTGGNYGYTF.

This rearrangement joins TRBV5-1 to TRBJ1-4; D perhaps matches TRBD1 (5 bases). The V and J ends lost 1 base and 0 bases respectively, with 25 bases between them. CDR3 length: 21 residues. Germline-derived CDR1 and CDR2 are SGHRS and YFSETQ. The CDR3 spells CASSLRGLVGSPSSTNEKLFF. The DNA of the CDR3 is TGCGCCAGCAGCTTGAGGGGTCTCGTTGGAAGCCCGAGCTCAACTAATGAAAAACTGTTTTTT.

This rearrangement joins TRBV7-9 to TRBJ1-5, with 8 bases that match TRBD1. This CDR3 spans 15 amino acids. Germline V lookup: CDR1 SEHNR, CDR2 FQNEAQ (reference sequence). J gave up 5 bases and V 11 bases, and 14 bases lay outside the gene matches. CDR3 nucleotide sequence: TGTGCCTGGAGTGTCTCGGACAGGGTGTATCAGCCCCAGCATTTT. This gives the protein CAWSVSDRVYQPQHF.

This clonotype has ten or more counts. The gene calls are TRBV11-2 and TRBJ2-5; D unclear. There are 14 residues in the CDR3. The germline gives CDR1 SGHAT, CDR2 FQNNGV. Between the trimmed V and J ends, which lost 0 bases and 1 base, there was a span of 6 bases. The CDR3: CASSLDRTQETQYF. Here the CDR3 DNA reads TGTGCCAGCAGCTTAGACAGGACCCAAGAGACCCAGTACTTC.

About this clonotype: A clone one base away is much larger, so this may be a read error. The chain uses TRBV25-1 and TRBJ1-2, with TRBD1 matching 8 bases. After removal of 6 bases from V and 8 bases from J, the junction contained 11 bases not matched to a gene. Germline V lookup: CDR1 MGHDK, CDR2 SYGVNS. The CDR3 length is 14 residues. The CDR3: CASSQASGGKGYTF. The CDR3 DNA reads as TGTGCCAGCAGCCAAGCGTCAGGGGGCAAAGGCTACACCTTC.

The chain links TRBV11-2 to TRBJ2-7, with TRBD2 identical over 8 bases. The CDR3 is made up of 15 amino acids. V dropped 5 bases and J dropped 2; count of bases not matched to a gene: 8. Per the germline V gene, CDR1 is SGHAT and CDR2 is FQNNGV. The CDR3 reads CASSLSGSVPYEQYF. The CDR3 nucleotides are TGTGCCAGCAGCCTGAGCGGGAGTGTCCCCTACGAGCAGTACTTC.

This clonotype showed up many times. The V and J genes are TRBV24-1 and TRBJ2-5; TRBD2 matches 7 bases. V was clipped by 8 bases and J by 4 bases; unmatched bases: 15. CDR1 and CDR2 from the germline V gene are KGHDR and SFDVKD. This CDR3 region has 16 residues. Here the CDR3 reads CATTSGGGPELETQYF. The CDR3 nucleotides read TGTGCCACCACCTCGGGAGGCGGTCCAGAGTTAGAGACCCAGTACTTC.

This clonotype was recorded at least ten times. Here the CDR3 DNA reads TGTGCCAGCAGGGGCCCATACGAGCAGTACTTC. Protein: CASRGPYEQYF. The chain uses TRBV6-5 and TRBJ2-7; D unclear. Trimming cost V 6 bases and J 4 bases, with 7 bases left between them. In germline, CDR1 is MNHEY, CDR2 SVGAGI. The CDR3 has 11 amino acids.

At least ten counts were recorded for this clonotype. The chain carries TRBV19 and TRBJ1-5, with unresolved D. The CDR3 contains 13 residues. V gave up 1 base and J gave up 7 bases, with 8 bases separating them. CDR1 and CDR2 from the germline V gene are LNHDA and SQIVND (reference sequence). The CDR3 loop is CASSIGQRQPQHF. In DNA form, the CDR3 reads TGTGCCAGTAGTATAGGGCAGAGACAGCCCCAGCATTTT.

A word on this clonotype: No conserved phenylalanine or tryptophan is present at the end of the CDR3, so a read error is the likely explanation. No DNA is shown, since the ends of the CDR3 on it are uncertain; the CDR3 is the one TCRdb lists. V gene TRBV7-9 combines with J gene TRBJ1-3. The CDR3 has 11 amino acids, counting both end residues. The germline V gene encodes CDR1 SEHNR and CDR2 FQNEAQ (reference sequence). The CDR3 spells CASSLRGTSGS.

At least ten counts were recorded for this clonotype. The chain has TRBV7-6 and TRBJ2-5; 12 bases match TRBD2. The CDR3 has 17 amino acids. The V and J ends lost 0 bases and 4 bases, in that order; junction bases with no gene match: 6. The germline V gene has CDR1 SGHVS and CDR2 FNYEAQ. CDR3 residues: CASSLALTSGGGETQYF. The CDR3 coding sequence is TGTGCCAGCAGCTTAGCCCTGACTAGCGGGGGTGGAGAGACCCAGTACTTC.

The chain's CDR3 is CASSPGQGSGSPLHF. CDR3 sequence (DNA): TGTGCCAGCAGCCCCGGACAGGGTTCGGGTTCACCCCTCCACTTT. J is TRBJ1-6 and V is TRBV6-6, with 8 bases lining up with TRBD1. The CDR3 extends over 15 amino acids. Germline V lookup: CDR1 MNHNY, CDR2 SVGAGI (reference sequence). V dropped 6 bases and J dropped 9; count of bases not matched to a gene: 10.

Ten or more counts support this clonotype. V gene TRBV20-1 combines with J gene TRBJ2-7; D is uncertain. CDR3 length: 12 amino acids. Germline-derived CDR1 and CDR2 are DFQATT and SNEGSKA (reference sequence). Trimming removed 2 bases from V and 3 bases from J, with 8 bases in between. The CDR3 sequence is CSARSGVYEQYF. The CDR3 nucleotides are TGCAGTGCTAGATCCGGTGTCTACGAGCAGTACTTC.